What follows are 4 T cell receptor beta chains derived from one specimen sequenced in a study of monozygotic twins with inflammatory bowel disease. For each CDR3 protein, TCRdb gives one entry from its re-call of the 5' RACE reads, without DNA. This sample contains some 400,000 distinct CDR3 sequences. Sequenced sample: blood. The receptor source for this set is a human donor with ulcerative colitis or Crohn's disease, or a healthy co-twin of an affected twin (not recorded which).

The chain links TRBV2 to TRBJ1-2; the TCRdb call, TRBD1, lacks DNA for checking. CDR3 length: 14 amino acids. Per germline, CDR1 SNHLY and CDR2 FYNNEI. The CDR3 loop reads CASSEEARGQGYTF.

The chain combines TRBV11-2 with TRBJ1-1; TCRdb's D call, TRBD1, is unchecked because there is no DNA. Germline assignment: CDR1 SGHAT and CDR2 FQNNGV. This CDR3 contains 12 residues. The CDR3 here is CASSSHQGSAFF.

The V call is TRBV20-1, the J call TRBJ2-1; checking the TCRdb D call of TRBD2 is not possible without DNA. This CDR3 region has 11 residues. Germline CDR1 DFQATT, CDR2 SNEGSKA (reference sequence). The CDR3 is CSARLAGKQFF.

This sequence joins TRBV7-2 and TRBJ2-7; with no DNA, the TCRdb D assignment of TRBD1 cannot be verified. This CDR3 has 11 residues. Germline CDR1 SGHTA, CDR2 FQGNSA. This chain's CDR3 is CASTRGNEQYF.